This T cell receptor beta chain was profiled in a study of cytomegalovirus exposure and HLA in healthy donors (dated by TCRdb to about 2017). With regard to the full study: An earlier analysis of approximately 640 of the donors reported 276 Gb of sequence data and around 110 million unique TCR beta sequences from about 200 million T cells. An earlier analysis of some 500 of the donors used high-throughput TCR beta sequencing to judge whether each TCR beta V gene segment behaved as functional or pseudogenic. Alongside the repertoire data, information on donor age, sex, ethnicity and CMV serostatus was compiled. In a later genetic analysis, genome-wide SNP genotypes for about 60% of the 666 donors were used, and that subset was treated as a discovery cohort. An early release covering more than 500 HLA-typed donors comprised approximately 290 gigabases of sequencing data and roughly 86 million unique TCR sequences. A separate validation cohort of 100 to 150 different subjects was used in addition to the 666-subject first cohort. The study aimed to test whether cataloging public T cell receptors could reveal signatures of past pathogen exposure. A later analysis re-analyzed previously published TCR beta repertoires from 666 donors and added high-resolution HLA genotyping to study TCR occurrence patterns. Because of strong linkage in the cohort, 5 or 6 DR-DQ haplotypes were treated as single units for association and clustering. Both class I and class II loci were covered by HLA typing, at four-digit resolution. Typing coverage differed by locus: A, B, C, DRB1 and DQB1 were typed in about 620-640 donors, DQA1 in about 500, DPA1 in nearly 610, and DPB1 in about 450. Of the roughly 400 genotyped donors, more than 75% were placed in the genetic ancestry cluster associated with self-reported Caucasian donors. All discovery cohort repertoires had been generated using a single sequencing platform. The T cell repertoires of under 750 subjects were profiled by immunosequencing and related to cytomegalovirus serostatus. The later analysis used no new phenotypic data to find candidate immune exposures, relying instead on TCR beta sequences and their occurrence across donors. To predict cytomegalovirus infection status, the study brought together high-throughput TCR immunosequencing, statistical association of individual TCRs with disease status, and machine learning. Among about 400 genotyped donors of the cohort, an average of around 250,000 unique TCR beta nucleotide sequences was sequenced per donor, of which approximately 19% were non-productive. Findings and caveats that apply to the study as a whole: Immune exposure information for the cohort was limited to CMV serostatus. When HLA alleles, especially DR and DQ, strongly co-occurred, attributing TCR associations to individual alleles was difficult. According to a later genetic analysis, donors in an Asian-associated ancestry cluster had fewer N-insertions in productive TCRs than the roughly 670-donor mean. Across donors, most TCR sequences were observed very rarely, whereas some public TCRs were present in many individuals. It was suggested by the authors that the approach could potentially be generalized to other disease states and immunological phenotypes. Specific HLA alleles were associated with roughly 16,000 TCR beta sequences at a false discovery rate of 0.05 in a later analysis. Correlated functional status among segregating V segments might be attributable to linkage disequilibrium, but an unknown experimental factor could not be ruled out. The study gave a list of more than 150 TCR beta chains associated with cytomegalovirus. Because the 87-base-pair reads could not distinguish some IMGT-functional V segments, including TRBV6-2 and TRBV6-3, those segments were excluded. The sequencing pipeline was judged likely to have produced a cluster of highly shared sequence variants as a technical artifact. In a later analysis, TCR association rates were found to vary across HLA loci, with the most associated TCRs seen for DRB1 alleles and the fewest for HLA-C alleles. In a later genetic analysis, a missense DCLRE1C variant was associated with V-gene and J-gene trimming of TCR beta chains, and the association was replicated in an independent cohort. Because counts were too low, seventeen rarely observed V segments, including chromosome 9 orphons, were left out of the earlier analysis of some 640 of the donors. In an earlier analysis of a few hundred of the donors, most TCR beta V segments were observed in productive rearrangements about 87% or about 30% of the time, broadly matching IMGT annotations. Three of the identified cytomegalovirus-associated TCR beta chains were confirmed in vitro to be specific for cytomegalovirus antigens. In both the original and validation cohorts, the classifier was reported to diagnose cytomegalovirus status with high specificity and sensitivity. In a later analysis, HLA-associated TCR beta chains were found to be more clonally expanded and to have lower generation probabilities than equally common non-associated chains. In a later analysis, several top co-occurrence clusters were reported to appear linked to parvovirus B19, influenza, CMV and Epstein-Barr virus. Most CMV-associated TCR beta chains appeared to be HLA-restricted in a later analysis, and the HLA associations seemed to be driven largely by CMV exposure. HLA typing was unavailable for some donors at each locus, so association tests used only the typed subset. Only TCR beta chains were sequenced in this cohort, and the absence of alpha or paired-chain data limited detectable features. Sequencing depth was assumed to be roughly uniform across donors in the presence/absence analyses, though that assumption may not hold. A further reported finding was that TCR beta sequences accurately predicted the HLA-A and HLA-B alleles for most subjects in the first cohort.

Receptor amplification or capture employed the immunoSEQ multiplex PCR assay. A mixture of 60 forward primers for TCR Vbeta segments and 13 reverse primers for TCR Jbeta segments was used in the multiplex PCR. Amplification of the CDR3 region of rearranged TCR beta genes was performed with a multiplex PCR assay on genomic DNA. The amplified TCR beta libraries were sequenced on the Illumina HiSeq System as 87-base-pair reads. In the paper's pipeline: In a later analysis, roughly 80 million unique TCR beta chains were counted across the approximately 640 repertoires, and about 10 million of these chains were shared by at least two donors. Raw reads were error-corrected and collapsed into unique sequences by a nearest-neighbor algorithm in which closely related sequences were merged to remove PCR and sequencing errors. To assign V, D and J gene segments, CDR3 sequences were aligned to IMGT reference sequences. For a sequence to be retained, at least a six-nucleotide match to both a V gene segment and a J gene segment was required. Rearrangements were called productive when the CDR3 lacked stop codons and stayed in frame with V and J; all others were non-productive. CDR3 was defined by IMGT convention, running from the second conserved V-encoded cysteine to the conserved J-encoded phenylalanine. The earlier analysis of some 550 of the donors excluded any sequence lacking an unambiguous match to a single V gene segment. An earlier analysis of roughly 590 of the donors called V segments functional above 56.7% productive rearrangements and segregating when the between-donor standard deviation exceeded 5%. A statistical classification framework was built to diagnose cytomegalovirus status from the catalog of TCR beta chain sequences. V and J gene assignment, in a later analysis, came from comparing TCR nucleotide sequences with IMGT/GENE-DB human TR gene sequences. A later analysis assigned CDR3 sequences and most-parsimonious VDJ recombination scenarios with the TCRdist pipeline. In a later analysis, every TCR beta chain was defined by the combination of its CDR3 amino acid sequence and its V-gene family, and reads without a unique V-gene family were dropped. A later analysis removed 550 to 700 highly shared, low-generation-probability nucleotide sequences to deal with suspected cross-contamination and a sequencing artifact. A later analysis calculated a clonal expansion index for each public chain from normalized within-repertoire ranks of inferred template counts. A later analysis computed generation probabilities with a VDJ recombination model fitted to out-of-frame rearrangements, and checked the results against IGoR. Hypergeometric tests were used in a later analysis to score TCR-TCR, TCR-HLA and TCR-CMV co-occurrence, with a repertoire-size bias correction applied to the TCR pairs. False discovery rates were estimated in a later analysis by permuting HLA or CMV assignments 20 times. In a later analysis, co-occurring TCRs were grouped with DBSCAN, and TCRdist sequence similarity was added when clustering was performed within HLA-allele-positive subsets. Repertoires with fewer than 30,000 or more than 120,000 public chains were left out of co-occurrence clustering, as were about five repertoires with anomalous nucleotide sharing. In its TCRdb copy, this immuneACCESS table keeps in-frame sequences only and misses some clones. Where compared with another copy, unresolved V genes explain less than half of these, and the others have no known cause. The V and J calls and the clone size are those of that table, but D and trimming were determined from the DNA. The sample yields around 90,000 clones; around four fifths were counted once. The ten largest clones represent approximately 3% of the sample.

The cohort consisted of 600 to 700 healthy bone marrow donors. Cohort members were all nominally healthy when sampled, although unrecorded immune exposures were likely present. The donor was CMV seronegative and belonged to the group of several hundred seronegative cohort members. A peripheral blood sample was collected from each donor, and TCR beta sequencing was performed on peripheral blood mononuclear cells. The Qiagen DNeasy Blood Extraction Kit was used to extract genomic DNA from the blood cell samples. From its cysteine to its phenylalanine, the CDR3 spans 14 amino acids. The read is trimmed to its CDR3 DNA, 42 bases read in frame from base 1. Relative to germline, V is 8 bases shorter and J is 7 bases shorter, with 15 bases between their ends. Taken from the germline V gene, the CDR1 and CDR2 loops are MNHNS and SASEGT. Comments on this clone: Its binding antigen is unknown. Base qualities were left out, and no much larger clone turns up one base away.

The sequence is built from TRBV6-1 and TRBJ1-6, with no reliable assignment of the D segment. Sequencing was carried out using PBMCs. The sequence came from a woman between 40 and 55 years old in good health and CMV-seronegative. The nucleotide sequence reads TGTGCCAGCCTCCTTGACTCAAGCAATTCACCCCTCCACTTT. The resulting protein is CASLLDSSNSPLHF.